This T cell receptor beta chain was captured by sequencing in a study of blood T cell repertoires in COVID-19. In the study overall: Specimens from acute and convalescent COVID-19 originated in the United States, Italy and Spain. PBMCs, B-cell-depleted T cells, or T cells were the source of the cDNA or gDNA that made up the material.

V was clipped by 0 bases and J by 7 bases; unmatched bases: 3. CDR3 length: 14 amino acids. Germline lookup yields CDR1 SGHRS and CDR2 YFSETQ. Authors' methods: The authors estimated nucleated cell counts from reference gene primer amplification. Method: immunoSEQ multiplex PCR; TCRdb's copy keeps in-frame clones and lacks some. V, J and clone size were drawn from that table, and D and trimming were deduced from the DNA. The table lists roughly 240,000 clones, roughly four fifths of them singletons. This clone occurred once. This receptor was obtained from a woman in her 70s with acute or convalescent COVID-19. The sequenced material came from peripheral blood. The V call is TRBV5-1, the J call TRBJ1-1, with 10 bases that match TRBD1. The CDR3 region has the DNA TGCGCCAGCAGCTTGGAGGGACAGGGGAATGAAGCTTTCTTT. Encoded protein: CASSLEGQGNEAFF.